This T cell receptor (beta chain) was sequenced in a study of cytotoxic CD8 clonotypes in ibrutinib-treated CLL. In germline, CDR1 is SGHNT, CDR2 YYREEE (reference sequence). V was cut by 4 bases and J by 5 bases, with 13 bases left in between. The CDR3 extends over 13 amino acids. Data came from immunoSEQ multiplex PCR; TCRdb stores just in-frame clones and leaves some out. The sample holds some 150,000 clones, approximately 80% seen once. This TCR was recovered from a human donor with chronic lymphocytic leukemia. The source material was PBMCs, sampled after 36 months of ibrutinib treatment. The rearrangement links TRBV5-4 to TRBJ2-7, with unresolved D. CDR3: CASSPDPGDEQYF. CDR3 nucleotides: TGTGCCAGCAGCCCCGACCCTGGCGACGAGCAGTACTTC.